A single sample gave rise to the 12 T cell receptor beta chains below, sequenced in a study of blood T cell repertoires in COVID-19. Generated by immunoSEQ multiplex PCR, the TCRdb table keeps only in-frame clones and is missing some. The table includes some 400,000 clones, 85% to 90% detected once. Sequencing was performed on PBMCs or T cells enriched from blood (not recorded which). These receptors were taken from a young man who had recovered from COVID-19.

This chain joins TRBV6-6 and TRBJ1-5; unclear D gene. CDR3 length: 14 amino acids. In germline, CDR1 is MNHNY, CDR2 SVGAGI (reference sequence). The V end was cut by 4 bases, the J end by 6 bases, with 13 bases between. CDR3 region: CASSFSDLGQPQHF. CDR3 in DNA: TGTGCCAGCAGTTTCTCAGACTTGGGTCAGCCCCAGCATTTT.

The chain couples TRBV3-1 (or the pseudogene TRBV3-2) to TRBJ2-2, with D perhaps TRBD2 (6 bases). The CDR3 totals 15 residues. Per the germline V gene, CDR1 is LGHDT and CDR2 is YNNKEL (reference sequence). V was shortened by 2 bases and J by 7 bases, with 14 bases between the two germline ends. CDR3 bases: TGTGCCAGCAGCCAATTCGGGGGAGATAGCGGGGAGCTGTTTTTT. Encoded protein: CASSQFGGDSGELFF.

Concerning this clone: Relative to the germline gene, one junction end is altered; a read error may explain this. The rearrangement links TRBV5-3 to TRBJ2-1, with a possible D match to TRBD2 (5 bases). TRBV5-3 is treated as an ORF (open reading frame) with a function not yet certain. The CDR3 has 17 amino acids. The CDR3 DNA sequence: TGTGTCAGAGGCAGACCCCTTATGGGAGAACTTTACAATGAGCAGTTCTTC. Translation gives CVRGRPLMGELYNEQFF.

J is TRBJ2-7 and V is TRBV10-2; the D gene is possibly TRBD2 (6 bases). This CDR3 spans 11 amino acids. The V and J ends lost 5 bases and 11 bases respectively, with 13 bases between them. The germline gives CDR1 WSHSY, CDR2 SAAADI. The CDR3 is CASSQPGLEYF. CDR3 nucleotides: TGCGCCAGCAGTCAACCGGGACTGGAGTACTTC.

In its sample, this clone was seen once. The chain carries TRBV5-1 and TRBJ1-1, with D possibly matching TRBD1 (6 bases). CDR1 is SGHRS and CDR2 is YFSETQ in the germline V gene. The CDR3 length is 17 residues. Trimming pared 0 bases from V and 1 base from J, leaving 16 bases between. The CDR3 nucleotides are TGCGCCAGCAGCTTGGTAGGGTTAGAACAGGGGAACACTGAAGCTTTCTTT. Its protein product is CASSLVGLEQGNTEAFF. The complete variable domain, with remaining parts taken from reference TRBV5-1 and TRBJ1-1, reads KAGVTQTPRYLIKTRGQQVTLSCSPISGHRSVSWYQQTPGQGLQFLFEYFSETQRNKGNFPGRFSGRQFSNSRSEMNVSTLELGDSALYLCASSLVGLEQGNTEAFFGQGTRLTVV.

This clone showed up just once. The rearrangement joins TRBV19 to TRBJ2-4; 8 positions match TRBD2. This CDR3 has 17 amino acids. Germline-derived CDR1 and CDR2 are LNHDA and SQIVND (reference sequence). Trimming cost V 4 bases and J 3 bases; bases outside gene matches: 11. The CDR3 DNA reads TGTGCCAGTAGTACAACCCGGACCCGGGGGGGCAAAAACATTCAGTACTTC. This codes for CASSTTRTRGGKNIQYF. Based on the CDR3 plus reference TRBV19 and TRBJ2-4, the full variable domain is DGGITQSPKYLFRKEGQNVTLSCEQNLNHDAMYWYRQDPGQGLRLIYYSQIVNDFQKGDIAEGYSVSREKKESFPLTVTSAQKNPTAFYLCASSTTRTRGGKNIQYFGAGTRLSVL.

The chain combines TRBV5-6 with TRBJ2-3; tentatively, D is TRBD2 (5 bases). V lost 4 bases to trimming and J lost 5 bases, with 11 bases between them. The CDR3 has 13 amino acids. The germline CDR1 and CDR2 sequences are SGHDT and YYEEEE. CDR3 in amino acids: CASSPTGIDTQYF. CDR3 nucleotides: TGTGCCAGCAGCCCGACGGGGATAGATACGCAGTATTTT.

The V gene is TRBV10-1, the J gene TRBJ2-1, with 8 bases lining up with TRBD2. V was pared by 6 bases and J by 7 bases, with 11 bases of the junction left unmatched. Germline assignment: CDR1 WNHNN and CDR2 SYGVQD (reference sequence). The CDR3 is 15 amino acids. This CDR3 reads CASSPRAGEVNEQFF. DNA for the CDR3: TGCGCCAGCAGCCCAAGAGCGGGAGAAGTGAATGAGCAGTTCTTC.

The chain links TRBV10-3 to TRBJ2-2, with D maybe TRBD2 (5 bases). CDR1 ENHRY and CDR2 SYGVKD come from the germline V gene. V was cut by 3 bases and J by 1 base, with 12 bases left in between. CDR3 length: 16 amino acids. The CDR3 loop reads CAISEVGGENTGELFF. Written as DNA, the CDR3 is TGTGCCATCAGTGAAGTTGGAGGAGAGAACACCGGGGAGCTGTTTTTT.

The chain is built from TRBV5-4 and TRBJ2-7, with 9 bases aligning to TRBD1. This CDR3 has 15 residues. Germline V gene sequence: CDR1 SGHNT, CDR2 YYREEE (reference sequence). The V segment lost 1 base and the J segment 0 bases; nucleotides outside the gene matches: 2. The CDR3 sequence: CASSLRGQGSYEQYF. DNA of the CDR3: TGTGCCAGCAGCTTGCGGGGACAGGGCTCCTACGAGCAGTACTTC.

The chain uses TRBV11-2 and TRBJ1-1; D is undetermined. Germline-derived CDR1 and CDR2 are SGHAT and FQNNGV. The CDR3 contains 15 residues. V was shortened by 2 bases and J by 1 base, with 11 bases between the two germline ends. In DNA form, the CDR3 reads TGTGCCAGCAGCTTAAACCCAGGTGGGAACACTGAAGCTTTCTTT. As protein: CASSLNPGGNTEAFF. Based on the CDR3 plus reference TRBV11-2 and TRBJ1-1, the full variable domain is EAGVAQSPRYKIIEKRQSVAFWCNPISGHATLYWYQQILGQGPKLLIQFQNNGVVDDSQLPKDRFSAERLKGVDSTLKIQPAKLEDSAVYLCASSLNPGGNTEAFFGQGTRLTVV.

The chain couples TRBV2 to TRBJ1-1; D ambiguous. CDR1 SNHLY and CDR2 FYNNEI come from the germline V gene. CDR3 length equals 11 residues. V was cut by 6 bases and J by 3 bases, with 5 bases left in between. CDR3 in DNA: TGTGCCAGCAGGGCGGACACTGAAGCTTTCTTT. Translated, it gives CASRADTEAFF.